The 20 T cell receptor beta chains presented below share a single source sample, sequenced in a study of T cells after yellow fever vaccination. Each CDR3 protein is one row after TCRdb ran MiXCR on the 5' RACE reads. Of a few hundred thousand distinct CDR3 sequences in the sample, about 17% were seen once. Specimen: PBMCs, collected before the yellow fever booster vaccination. The receptors were sampled from a man younger than 30 who received the YFV17D yellow fever vaccine.

This clonotype was found a few times. V is TRBV12-3 or TRBV12-4 and J is TRBJ1-2, with D possibly matching TRBD1 (5 bases). V lost 3 bases and J lost 3, with 14 bases in between. The length of the CDR3 is 15 residues. The CDR3, as DNA: TGTGCCAGCAGTTTCTATCCGGGGGTCGACTATGGCTACACCTTC. Protein product: CASSFYPGVDYGYTF.

This clonotype was detected only a few times. The rearrangement links TRBV27 to TRBJ1-1, with a possible D match to TRBD1 (6 bases). From germline, CDR1 is MNHEY and CDR2 SMNVEV (reference sequence). The CDR3 has 15 residues. The V end was cut by 6 bases, the J end by 5 bases, with 19 bases between. CDR3 DNA: TGTGCCAGCAGGACCTGGGGGGGCGGGAGGACTGAAGCTTTCTTT. Its protein is CASRTWGGGRTEAFF.

Many counts were recorded for this clonotype. This chain connects TRBV7-6 to TRBJ2-1, with 9 bases lining up with TRBD2. Per the germline V gene, CDR1 is SGHVS and CDR2 is FNYEAQ. The V gene end was trimmed by 1 base and the J gene end by 0 bases; junction bases not matched to a gene: 4. The CDR3 extends over 17 amino acids. This CDR3 is CASSLGGSGGSYNEQFF. Here the CDR3 DNA reads TGTGCCAGCAGCTTAGGCGGTAGCGGGGGCTCCTACAATGAGCAGTTCTTC.

The rearrangement uses TRBV6-2 or TRBV6-3 and TRBJ1-1; D not certain. The CDR3 consists of 11 residues. CDR1 is MNHEY, CDR2 SVGEGT, per germline. Deletions cut 7 bases from V and 6 bases from J, with 9 bases between. CDR3 sequence: CASNSVSEAFF. Here the CDR3 DNA reads TGTGCCAGCAATTCGGTGTCTGAAGCTTTCTTT.

The chain carries TRBV7-2 and TRBJ2-7; unclear D gene. Germline loops: CDR1 SGHTA, CDR2 FQGNSA. The V end lost 2 bases, the J end lost 1 base, and 12 bases lay between the germline ends. The CDR3 covers 15 residues. This CDR3 reads CASSLFGSVSYEQYF. The CDR3 DNA is TGTGCCAGCAGCTTATTCGGCTCCGTGTCCTACGAGCAGTACTTC.

This clonotype was recorded a few times. The rearrangement links TRBV4-1 to TRBJ2-5, with TRBD2 matching 14 bases. The germline V gene has CDR1 MGHRA and CDR2 YSYEKL. V gave up 3 bases and J gave up 4 bases; unmatched junction bases: 4. There are 16 residues in the CDR3. The CDR3 sequence is CASSQRTSGGRETQYF. CDR3 coding DNA: TGCGCCAGCAGCCAGCGGACTAGCGGGGGGAGAGAGACCCAGTACTTC.

The chain joins TRBV29-1 to TRBJ1-1, with D possibly being TRBD1 (5 bases). The CDR3 covers 13 residues. The germline V gene encodes CDR1 SQVTM and CDR2 ANQGSEA. Trimming shortened V by 7 bases and J by 3 bases, and 15 bases separated the two germline ends. The CDR3 here is CSAGWAGDTEAFF. CDR3 coding DNA: TGCAGCGCTGGTTGGGCGGGGGACACTGAAGCTTTCTTT.

The chain carries TRBV4-1 and TRBJ1-3, with no clear D. In germline, CDR1 is MGHRA, CDR2 YSYEKL. The CDR3 covers 17 residues. Trimming took 0 bases from V and 0 from J, leaving 12 bases between them. CDR3 sequence (DNA): TGCGCCAGCAGCCAAGAGGCCGGACTTAGCTCTGGAAACACCATATATTTT. Residues: CASSQEAGLSSGNTIYF.

This clonotype was counted only a few times. This chain uses TRBV2 with TRBJ2-5, with TRBD1 matching over 10 bases. V was pared by 2 bases and J by 5 bases, with 8 bases of the junction left unmatched. CDR1 and CDR2 from the germline V gene are SNHLY and FYNNEI. The CDR3 extends over 16 amino acids. The CDR3 here is CASSEPGQGNSETQYF. As DNA, the CDR3 is TGTGCCAGCAGTGAACCGGGACAGGGGAATTCGGAGACCCAGTACTTC.

There are a few counts of this clonotype. V is TRBV10-3 and J is TRBJ2-3; unclear D gene. V lost 3 bases and J 2 bases, leaving 6 bases between the germline ends. The germline V gene encodes CDR1 ENHRY and CDR2 SYGVKD. The CDR3 is 13 amino acids. This chain's CDR3 is CAISEGSTDTQYF. The CDR3 region has the DNA TGTGCCATCAGTGAAGGTTCCACAGATACGCAGTATTTT.

This clonotype appeared a few times. The V gene is TRBV29-1, the J gene TRBJ1-3; possibly TRBD1 for D (6 bases). The V end was cut by 6 bases, the J end by 0 bases, with 9 bases between. Germline assignment: CDR1 SQVTM and CDR2 ANQGSEA. This CDR3 comprises 13 residues. The CDR3 protein is CSVETGSGNTIYF. CDR3 bases: TGCAGCGTAGAGACAGGCTCTGGAAACACCATATATTTT.

The chain is built from TRBV12-3 or TRBV12-4 and TRBJ1-2, with a weak D call TRBD1 (5 bases). This CDR3 comprises 13 residues. The V gene lost 5 bases and the J gene lost 4 bases, with 11 bases spanning the gap. The CDR3 protein is CASSRAGSYGYTF. Here the CDR3 DNA reads TGTGCCAGCAGTAGGGCAGGGAGCTATGGCTACACCTTC.

The chain joins TRBV10-1 to TRBJ1-1; D call uncertain. The germline V gene encodes CDR1 WNHNN and CDR2 SYGVQD (reference sequence). This CDR3 comprises 14 residues. The V and J ends lost 3 bases and 0 bases respectively, with 8 bases between them. Written as DNA, the CDR3 is TGCGCCAGCAGTGACGGAGGACTGAACACTGAAGCTTTCTTT. Protein product: CASSDGGLNTEAFF.

The chain combines TRBV5-1 with TRBJ1-5, with D tentatively TRBD1 (5 bases). Germline V CDR1 and CDR2: SGHRS, YFSETQ. The CDR3 contains 14 residues. V was pared by 3 bases and J by 7 bases, with 14 bases between. CDR3: CASSWGESGQPQHF. The CDR3 nucleotides read TGCGCCAGCAGCTGGGGGGAAAGTGGGCAGCCCCAGCATTTT.

In this sample, this clonotype turned up a few times. The chain is built from TRBV7-2 and TRBJ1-2, with TRBD1 as a possible D gene (5 bases). Looked up from germline, CDR1 is SGHTA and CDR2 is FQGNSA. V was cut by 2 bases and J by 1 base, with 8 bases left in between. The CDR3 covers 14 residues. This CDR3 reads CASSLQGSNYGYTF. CDR3 in DNA: TGTGCCAGCAGCTTACAGGGAAGTAACTATGGCTACACCTTC.

The chain employs TRBV10-3 and TRBJ1-4; D is possibly TRBD1 (5 bases). V was pared by 7 bases and J by 6 bases, with 12 bases between. Germline V gene data show CDR1 as ENHRY and CDR2 as SYGVKD. The length of the CDR3 is 13 residues. CDR3 loop: CAINNRPDEKLFF. CDR3 coding DNA: TGTGCCATCAATAACAGGCCTGATGAAAAACTGTTTTTT.

This chain connects TRBV5-4 to TRBJ1-2, with 9 bases identical to TRBD1. The CDR3 has 15 residues. The germline CDR1 and CDR2 sequences are SGHNT and YYREEE (reference sequence). V shed 4 bases, J shed 3 bases, and the junction held 7 bases outside the gene matches. The DNA of the CDR3 is TGTGCCAGCAGCCTGACAGGGGGTAGTCACTATGGCTACACCTTC. This gives the protein CASSLTGGSHYGYTF.

The table lists this clonotype with a few counts. The V and J genes are TRBV6-2 or TRBV6-3 and TRBJ2-1, with a weak D call TRBD1 (5 bases). V lost 2 bases and J lost 9, with 11 bases in between. The CDR3 has 13 residues. Germline V lookup: CDR1 MNHEY, CDR2 SVGEGT. Here the CDR3 reads CASSYGQTREQFF. The CDR3 DNA reads as TGTGCCAGCAGTTACGGACAAACCCGTGAGCAGTTCTTC.

This clonotype was counted many times. The CDR3 nucleotides read TGTGCCAGCAGCTTAGATGGGGGGGGAAAATATACGCAGTATTTT. It is translated as CASSLDGGGKYTQYF. The gene calls are TRBV7-2 and TRBJ2-3, with 7 positions matching TRBD2. After removal of 1 base from V and 7 bases from J, the junction contained 8 bases not matched to a gene. The CDR3 is 15 amino acids. Germline CDR1 and CDR2: SGHTA and FQGNSA. Combining the CDR3 with reference TRBV7-2 and TRBJ2-3 gives the whole variable domain GAGVSQSPSNKVTEKGKDVELRCDPISGHTALYWYRQSLGQGLEFLIYFQGNSAPDKSGLPSDRFSAERTGGSVSTLTIQRTQQEDSAVYLCASSLDGGGKYTQYFGPGTRLTVL.

This clonotype came up many times. The chain couples TRBV12-3 or TRBV12-4 to TRBJ2-3; D is ambiguous. V gave up 3 bases and J gave up 3 bases, with 10 bases separating them. This CDR3 contains 14 residues. The CDR3 DNA follows: TGTGCCAGCAGTTTTTCCGAGCCGACAGATACGCAGTATTTT. It translates to CASSFSEPTDTQYF.